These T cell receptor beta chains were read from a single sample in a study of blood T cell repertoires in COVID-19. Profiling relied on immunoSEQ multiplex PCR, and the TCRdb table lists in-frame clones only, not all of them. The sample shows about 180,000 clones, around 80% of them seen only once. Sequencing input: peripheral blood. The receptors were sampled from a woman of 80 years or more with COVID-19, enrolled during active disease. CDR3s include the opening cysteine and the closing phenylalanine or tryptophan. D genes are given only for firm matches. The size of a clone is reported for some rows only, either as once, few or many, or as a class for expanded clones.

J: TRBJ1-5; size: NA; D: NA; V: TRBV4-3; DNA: TGCGCCAGCAGCCAAGACGTCGGGGGCAATCAGCCCCAGCATTTT; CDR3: CASSQDVGGNQPQHF
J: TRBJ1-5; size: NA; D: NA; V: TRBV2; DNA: TGTGCCAGCAGTGAGGAGGTCAATCAGCCCCAGCATTTT; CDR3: CASSEEVNQPQHF
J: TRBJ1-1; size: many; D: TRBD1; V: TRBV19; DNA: TGTGCCAGTTCGGACAGGCTGAACACTGAAGCTTTCTTT; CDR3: CASSDRLNTEAFF
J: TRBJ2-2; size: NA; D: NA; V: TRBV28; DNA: TGTGCCAGCAGTGATGCGGGTTTCACCGGGGAGCTGTTTTTT; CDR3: CASSDAGFTGELFF
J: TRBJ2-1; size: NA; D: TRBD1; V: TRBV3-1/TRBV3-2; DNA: TGTGCCAGCAGCCTGGAGCCGGGACAGGGCTTGGAGCAGTTCTTC; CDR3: CASSLEPGQGLEQFF
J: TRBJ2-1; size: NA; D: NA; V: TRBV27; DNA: TGTGCCAGCAGTTTATCGGGGCCAGGATTCGGTGAGCAGTTCTTC; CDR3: CASSLSGPGFGEQFF
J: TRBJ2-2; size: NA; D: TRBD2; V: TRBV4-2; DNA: TGTGCCAGCAGCCAAGTAGCGGGGGCCGCGAACACCGGGGAGCTGTTTTTT; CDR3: CASSQVAGAANTGELFF
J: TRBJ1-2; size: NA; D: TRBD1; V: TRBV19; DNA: TGTGCCAGTAGTACGGCAGGGGGCCTCTATGGCTACACCTTC; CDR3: CASSTAGGLYGYTF
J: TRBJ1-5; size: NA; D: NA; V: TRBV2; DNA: TGTGCCAGCATCCCAGACGGACATAGCAATCAGCCCCAGCATTTT; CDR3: CASIPDGHSNQPQHF
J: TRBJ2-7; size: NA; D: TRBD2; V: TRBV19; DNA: TGTGCCAGTAGCCTGACTAGCGGGGTTACCTACGAGCAGTACTTC; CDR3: CASSLTSGVTYEQYF
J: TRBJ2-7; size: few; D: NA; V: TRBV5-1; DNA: TGCGCCAGCAGCTTGGAATGGTCCAGAGGATCCTACGAGCAGTACTTC; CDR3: CASSLEWSRGSYEQYF
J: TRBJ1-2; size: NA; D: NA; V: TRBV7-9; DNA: TGTGCCAGCAGCTTAGAACTTACCTATGGCTACACCTTC; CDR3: CASSLELTYGYTF
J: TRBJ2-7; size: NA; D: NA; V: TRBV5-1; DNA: TGCGCCAGCAGCTTGGCGTCCGGGACATACTACGAGCAGTACTTC; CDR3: CASSLASGTYYEQYF
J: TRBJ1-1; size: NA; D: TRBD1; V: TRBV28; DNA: TGTGCCAGCAGCACTCCTTCCGGGACAGCCAACACTGAAGCTTTCTTT; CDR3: CASSTPSGTANTEAFF
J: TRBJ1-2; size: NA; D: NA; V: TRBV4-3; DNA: TGCGCCAGCAGCCAGGAAATCATGGACAGCCGTTATGGCTACACCTTC; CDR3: CASSQEIMDSRYGYTF
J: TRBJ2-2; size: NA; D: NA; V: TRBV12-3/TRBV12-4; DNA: TGTGCCAGCAGCCGCAGTTTAACCGGGGAGCTGTTTTTT; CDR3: CASSRSLTGELFF
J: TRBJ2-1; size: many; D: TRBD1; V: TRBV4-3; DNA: TGCGCCAGCAGCCACGAATACAGGGGTAATGAGCAGTTCTTC; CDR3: CASSHEYRGNEQFF
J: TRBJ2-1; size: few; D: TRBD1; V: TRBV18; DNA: TGTGCCAGCTCACCGCCGGACAGGGCCAATGAGCAGTTCTTC; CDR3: CASSPPDRANEQFF
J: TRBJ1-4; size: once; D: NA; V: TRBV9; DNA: TGTGCCAGCAGCGTAGCAGGGGCGGACGAAAAACTGTTTTTT; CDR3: CASSVAGADEKLFF
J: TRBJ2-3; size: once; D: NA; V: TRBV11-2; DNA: TGTGCCAGCAGCTTAGTAGTGGGGCCCACAGATACGCAGTATTTT; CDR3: CASSLVVGPTDTQYF
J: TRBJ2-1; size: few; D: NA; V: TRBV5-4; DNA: TGTGCCAGCAGCCCCGGGGGCGCGGGAGCTGATGAGCAGTTCTTC; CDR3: CASSPGGAGADEQFF
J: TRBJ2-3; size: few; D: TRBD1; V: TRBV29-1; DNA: TGCAGCGTTGAAGGGGTCGATATCCGGGACAGGGCCCCCACAGATACGCAGTATTTT; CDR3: CSVEGVDIRDRAPTDTQYF
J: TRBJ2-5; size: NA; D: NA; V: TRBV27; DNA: TGTGCCAGCAGTTCACAGGGCGTCCAAGAGACCCAGTACTTC; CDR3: CASSSQGVQETQYF
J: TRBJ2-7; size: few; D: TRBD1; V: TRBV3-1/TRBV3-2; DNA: TGTGCCACCACACCTAATAGACCGGGACAGGGTATCCACGAGCAGTACTTC; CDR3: CATTPNRPGQGIHEQYF
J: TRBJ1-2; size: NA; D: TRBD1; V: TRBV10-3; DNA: TGTGCCATCAGGCCGGGACAGGGGAACTATGGCTACACCTTC; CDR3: CAIRPGQGNYGYTF
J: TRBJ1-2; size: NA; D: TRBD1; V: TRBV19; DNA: TGTGCCAGTAGTTCAGGACAGGGAGCCTTATATGGCTACACCTTC; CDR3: CASSSGQGALYGYTF
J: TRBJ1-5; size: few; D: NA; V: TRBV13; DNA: TGTGCCAGCACCCCCCTCACAGGGTTTTGGAGCAATCAGCCCCAGCATTTT; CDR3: CASTPLTGFWSNQPQHF
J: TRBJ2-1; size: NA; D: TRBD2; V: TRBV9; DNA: TGTGCCAGCAGCGTGGGGGGGACCCTTTACAATGAGCAGTTCTTC; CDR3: CASSVGGTLYNEQFF
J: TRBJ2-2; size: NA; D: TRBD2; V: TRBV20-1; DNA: TGCAGTGCTAGTAACCAGCGGGGGGCCGGGGAGCTGTTTTTT; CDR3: CSASNQRGAGELFF
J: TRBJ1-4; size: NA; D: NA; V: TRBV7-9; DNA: TGTGCCAGCAGCTTAGTTCGTTCTGACGGGAAACTGTTTTTT; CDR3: CASSLVRSDGKLFF
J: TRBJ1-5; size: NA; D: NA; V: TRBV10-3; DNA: TGTGCCGCAAGCCCCACGAATCAGCCCCAGCATTTT; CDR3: CAASPTNQPQHF
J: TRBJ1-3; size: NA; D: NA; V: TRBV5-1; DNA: TGCGCCAGCAGCTTGGAAGGAGGGCCTGGAAACACCATATATTTT; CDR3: CASSLEGGPGNTIYF
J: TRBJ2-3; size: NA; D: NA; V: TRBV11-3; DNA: TGTGCCAGCAGCTACATTACCCTCGCGGGGTGGTGGGACACAGATACGCAGTATTTT; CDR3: CASSYITLAGWWDTDTQYF
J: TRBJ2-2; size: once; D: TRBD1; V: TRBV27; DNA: TGTGCCAGCAGTATAACAGGGGTGCCCGGGGAGCTGTTTTTT; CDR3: CASSITGVPGELFF
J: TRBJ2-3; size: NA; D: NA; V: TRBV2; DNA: TGTGCCAGCAGTGAGAAGCAGGGGTCAAACACAGATACGCAGTATTTT; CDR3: CASSEKQGSNTDTQYF
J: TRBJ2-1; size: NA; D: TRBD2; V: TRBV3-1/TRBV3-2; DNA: TGTGCCAGCAGCCCGAAGCCTAGCGTTTCTAGCGGGTTCTTC; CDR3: CASSPKPSVSSGFF
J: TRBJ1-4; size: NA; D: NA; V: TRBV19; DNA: TGTGCCAGTAGTCCCCACAGGGTCGAGGGTGAAAAACTGTTTTTT; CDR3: CASSPHRVEGEKLFF
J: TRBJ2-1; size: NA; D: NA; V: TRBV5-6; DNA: TGTGCCAGCAGCTTGCTTGTAACCTCGGGGGTAGGGCTCTACAATGAGCAGTTCTTC; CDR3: CASSLLVTSGVGLYNEQFF
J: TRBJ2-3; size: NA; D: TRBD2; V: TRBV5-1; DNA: TGCGCCAGCAGCGCACTAGCGGGAGGTGAAGATACGCAGTATTTT; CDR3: CASSALAGGEDTQYF
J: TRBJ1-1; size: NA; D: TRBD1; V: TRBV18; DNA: TGTGCCAGCTCACTGACAGGGGTGAACACTGAAGCTTTCTTT; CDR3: CASSLTGVNTEAFF
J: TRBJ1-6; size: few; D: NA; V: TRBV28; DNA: TGTGCCAGCAGTTTGAGAGGGCCTCGAACACCCCTCCACTTT; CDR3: CASSLRGPRTPLHF
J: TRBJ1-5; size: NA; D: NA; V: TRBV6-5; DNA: TGTGCCAGCAGTTACGGGCAGGAGGGACAGCCCCAGCATTTT; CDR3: CASSYGQEGQPQHF